This T cell receptor (beta chain) was recovered during a study of OX40 agonist ivuxolimab in advanced cancers. Some background on the complete study: Ivuxolimab was an agonistic, fully human IgG2 monoclonal antibody directed against OX40 (CD134), a costimulatory receptor. Intravenous ivuxolimab was administered to patients every 2 weeks at six dose levels: 0.01, 0.1, 0.3, 1.5, 3 and 10 mg/kg. Of the roughly 51 dose-escalation patients, hepatocellular carcinoma was present in 19, melanoma in around 15, renal cell carcinoma in 9 and head and neck cancer in 9. The dose-escalation cohort was about 83% male with a mean age of approximately 59 years, ranging from about 23 to 85. Patients were allowed to have had prior anti-PD-1, anti-PD-L1 or anti-CTLA-4 therapy, and more than 30% of the dose-escalation patients had previously received checkpoint inhibitors. Partial responses occurred in three dose-escalation patients, of whom one had hepatocellular carcinoma and two had cutaneous melanoma. Peripheral TCRbeta sequencing was intended to test whether TCR sequence diversity was altered and clonal T-cell expansion was caused by ivuxolimab. The paper describes the monotherapy dose-escalation part (N of about 54 patients) of the phase I trial of ivuxolimab.

Notes on this clone: Which antigen it targets is not known. Within one base of it there is no much larger clone, and no base qualities were kept.

To sequence the TCRbeta CDR3 region, genomic DNA was isolated from the sorted cells. The immunoSEQ Assay was used to sequence the TCRbeta CDR3 regions. TCRdb took over this immuneACCESS table, retaining in-frame rearrangements with V and J assigned. Such tables are incomplete; in checked studies, under half of the missing clones stem from an unresolved V gene, and the remainder is unexplained. For this sample the table gives about 95,000 clones, of which 70% to 90% were detected only once. Clones ranked in the top ten supply 3.5% to 4% of the sample. Including cysteine and phenylalanine, the CDR3 has 15 amino acids. Only the CDR3 DNA stays, 45 bases, in frame from base 1. Here is what the overall study found, with its caveats: The antigen specificity of the clonally expanded peripheral T cells was not determined. Low levels of normalized T-cell clonal expansion were also seen in some nonresponding patients. At doses of 0.1 to 3.0 mg/kg, clonal expansion of both CD4+ and CD8+ blood T cells was observed from baseline to week 6. After ivuxolimab, expanded clones were on average more numerous among CD8+ T cells than among CD4+ T cells. In partial responders in the 0.1-3.0 mg/kg groups, normalized peripheral clonal expansion was found to be among the lowest, especially among CD8+ T cells.

Patients with autoimmune disease history or receiving systemic immunosuppression were excluded from the trial. Peripheral blood for TCR sequencing was drawn from every dose cohort at baseline, at cycle 4 day 1 and at cycle 7 day 1. Samples came from an open-label, multicenter, first-in-human phase I dose-escalation trial of ivuxolimab. The trial enrolled adults with locally advanced or metastatic head and neck squamous cell, hepatocellular, melanoma or renal cell carcinoma. Before TCR sequencing, CD4+ T cells and CD8+ T cells were sorted from peripheral blood as separate populations. Rearrangement joined TRBV21-1 to TRBJ2-7; no check of the table's D call, TRBD2, against the DNA was made. TRBV21-1 is listed as a pseudogene. The TCR was taken from an adult with an advanced solid tumor such as melanoma, head and neck, liver or kidney cancer. Sample: CD4+ or CD8+ T cells sorted from blood, taken in a trial of the OX40 agonist ivuxolimab. For the CDR3, the sequence is CASSKGRREGHEQYF. The nucleotide sequence is given as TGTGCCAGCAGCAAAGGGCGACGGGAGGGCCACGAGCAGTACTTC.